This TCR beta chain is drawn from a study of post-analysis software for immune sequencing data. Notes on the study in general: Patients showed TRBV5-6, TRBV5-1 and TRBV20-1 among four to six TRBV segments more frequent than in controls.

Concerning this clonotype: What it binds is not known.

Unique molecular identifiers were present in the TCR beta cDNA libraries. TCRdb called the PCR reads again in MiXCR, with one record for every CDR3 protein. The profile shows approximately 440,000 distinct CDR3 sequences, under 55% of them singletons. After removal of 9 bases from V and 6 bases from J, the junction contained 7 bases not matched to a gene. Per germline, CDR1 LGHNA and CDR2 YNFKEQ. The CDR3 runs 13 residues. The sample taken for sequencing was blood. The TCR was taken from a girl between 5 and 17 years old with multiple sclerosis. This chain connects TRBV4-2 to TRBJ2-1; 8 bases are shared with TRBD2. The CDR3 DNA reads TGTGCCAGTGCGGGACTAGATGTCAATGAGCAGTTCTTC. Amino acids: CASAGLDVNEQFF.